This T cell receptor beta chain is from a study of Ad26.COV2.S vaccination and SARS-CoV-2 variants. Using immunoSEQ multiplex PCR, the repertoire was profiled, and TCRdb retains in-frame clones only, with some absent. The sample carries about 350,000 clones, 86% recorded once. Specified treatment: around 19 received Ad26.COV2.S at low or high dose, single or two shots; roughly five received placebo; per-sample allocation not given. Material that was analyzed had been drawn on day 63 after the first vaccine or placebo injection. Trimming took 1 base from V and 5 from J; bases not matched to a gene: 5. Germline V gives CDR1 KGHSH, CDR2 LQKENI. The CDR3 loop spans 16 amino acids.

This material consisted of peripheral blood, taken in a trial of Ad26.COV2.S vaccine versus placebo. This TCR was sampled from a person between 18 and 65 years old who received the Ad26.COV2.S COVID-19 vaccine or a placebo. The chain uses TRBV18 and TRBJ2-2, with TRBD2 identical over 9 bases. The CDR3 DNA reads TGTGCCAGCTCACCACGAAGCGGGGGGCGGACCGGGGAGCTGTTTTTT. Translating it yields CASSPRSGGRTGELFF. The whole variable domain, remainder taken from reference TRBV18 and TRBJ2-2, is NAGVMQNPRHLVRRRGQEARLRCSPMKGHSHVYWYRQLPEEGLKFMVYLQKENIIDESGMPKERFSAEFPKEGPSILRIQQVVRGDSAAYFCASSPRSGGRTGELFFGEGSRLTVL.